These T cell receptor beta chains were read from a single sample in a study of blood T cell repertoires in COVID-19. The table came from immunoSEQ multiplex PCR; TCRdb's copy has only in-frame clones and leaves some out. The data contain a few hundred thousand clones, around 87% of them seen just once; the ten biggest clones take up less than 2.5%. Sample: PBMCs or T cells enriched from blood (not recorded which). The receptors stem from a man aged 40-49 years in a cohort exposed to, infected with or recovered from COVID-19 (not recorded which). The CDR3 runs from the conserved cysteine through the conserved F or W. The D gene is left open where the match is weak. The size entry is marked missing in some rows and otherwise reads once, few, many or a size class.

D gene | J gene | CDR3 length | clone size | V gene | CDR3 protein | CDR3 DNA
TRBD1 | TRBJ2-1 | 16 | - | TRBV2 | CASSLATGQGPSVEFF | TGTGCCAGCTCTTTGGCGACGGGACAGGGGCCATCGGTCGAGTTCTTC
- | TRBJ2-7 | 13 | - | TRBV18 | CASSPYSSYEQYF | TGTGCCAGCTCACCATACAGCTCCTACGAGCAGTACTTC
- | TRBJ1-2 | 12 | - | TRBV7-8 | CASSLGEYGYTF | TGTGCCAGCAGCTTAGGAGAGTATGGCTACACCTTC
TRBD2 | TRBJ2-1 | 15 | - | TRBV5-4 | CASSLELAGVSEQFF | TGTGCCAGCAGCTTGGAACTAGCGGGAGTTAGTGAGCAGTTCTTC
- | TRBJ1-5 | 12 | - | TRBV24-1 | CATSDGYQPQHF | TGTGCCACCAGTGACGGTTATCAGCCCCAGCATTTT
TRBD2 | TRBJ2-7 | 14 | - | TRBV7-2 | CASSARTSGYEQYF | TGTGCCAGCAGCGCCCGGACTAGCGGGTACGAGCAGTACTTC
- | TRBJ1-3 | 15 | - | TRBV19 | CASGPRERAGNTIYF | TGTGCCAGCGGACCCAGGGAAAGGGCTGGAAACACCATATATTTT
- | TRBJ1-2 | 14 | - | TRBV10-3 | CATSRGGTIYGYTF | TGTGCCACCAGTCGGGGAGGGACAATCTATGGCTACACCTTC
TRBD2 | TRBJ2-5 | 18 | - | TRBV10-3 | CAISESVGLAGNQETQYF | TGTGCCATCAGTGAGTCTGTAGGCCTAGCGGGAAATCAAGAGACCCAGTACTTC
TRBD2 | TRBJ2-3 | 16 | - | TRBV29-1 | CSVERLAGEGTDTQYF | TGCAGCGTTGAAAGGTTAGCGGGAGAGGGCACAGATACGCAGTATTTT
TRBD2 | TRBJ2-7 | 14 | few | TRBV30 | CAWKRLADTYEQYF | TGTGCCTGGAAACGTCTAGCGGATACCTACGAGCAGTACTTC
- | TRBJ1-2 | 14 | - | TRBV28 | CASSLGAGNYGYTF | TGTGCCAGCAGTTTGGGGGCAGGCAACTATGGCTACACCTTC
TRBD1 | TRBJ2-1 | 15 | few | TRBV19 | CASSIVRPGGNEQFF | TGTGCCAGTAGTATAGTACGCCCAGGGGGCAATGAGCAGTTCTTC
- | TRBJ2-7 | 16 | - | TRBV15 | CATSREGKGLNHEQYF | TGTGCCACCAGCAGAGAAGGAAAGGGACTTAACCACGAGCAGTACTTC
- | TRBJ2-2 | 11 | few | TRBV27 | CASTSTGELFF | TGTGCCAGCACCTCGACCGGGGAGCTGTTTTTT
TRBD1 | TRBJ1-2 | 12 | many | TRBV6-5 | CASRGDRPAYTF | TGTGCCAGCAGGGGGGACAGGCCAGCCTACACCTTC
- | TRBJ1-1 | 12 | - | TRBV12-3/TRBV12-4 | CASSTGYTEAFF | TGTGCCAGCAGTACCGGTTACACTGAAGCTTTCTTT
TRBD2 | TRBJ2-2 | 16 | once | TRBV7-8 | CASSLVGLAGPGELFF | TGTGCCAGCAGCTTAGTTGGTCTAGCGGGTCCCGGGGAGCTGTTTTTT
TRBD2 | TRBJ2-7 | 16 | - | TRBV4-1 | CASSQGVELAGYEQYF | TGCGCCAGCAGCCAAGGGGTGGAACTAGCGGGTTACGAGCAGTACTTC
TRBD1 | TRBJ1-4 | 16 | - | TRBV3-1/TRBV3-2 | CASSERQGATNEKLFF | TGTGCCAGCAGCGAAAGGCAGGGGGCTACTAATGAAAAACTGTTTTTT
TRBD2 | TRBJ2-7 | 15 | - | TRBV6-6 | CASSYSTAGGYEQYF | TGTGCCAGCAGTTACTCGACAGCGGGAGGATACGAGCAGTACTTC
- | TRBJ1-1 | 15 | - | TRBV5-4 | CASSLPQGSVTEAFF | TGTGCCAGCAGTTTGCCTCAGGGCTCGGTCACTGAAGCTTTCTTT
TRBD1 | TRBJ1-2 | 11 | - | TRBV27 | CATGTAYGYTF | TGTGCCACCGGGACAGCCTATGGCTACACCTTC
- | TRBJ2-1 | 12 | - | TRBV5-5 | CASSYSYNEQFF | TGTGCCAGCAGTTACTCCTACAATGAGCAGTTCTTC
TRBD2 | TRBJ2-2 | 15 | once | TRBV28 | CASNGGRAGTGELFF | TGTGCCAGCAACGGCGGGAGGGCGGGAACCGGGGAGCTGTTTTTT
TRBD2 | TRBJ2-1 | 13 | - | TRBV18 | CASKGTSANEQFF | TGTGCCAGCAAGGGGACTAGCGCCAATGAGCAGTTCTTC
- | TRBJ1-1 | 11 | - | TRBV6-5 | CASRGNTEAFF | TGTGCCAGCCGGGGGAACACTGAAGCTTTCTTT
TRBD1 | TRBJ1-1 | 15 | - | TRBV27 | CASRTNAGTGKEAFF | TGTGCCAGCAGGACAAACGCCGGGACAGGAAAGGAAGCTTTCTTT
TRBD1 | TRBJ1-2 | 15 | - | TRBV11-2 | CASRSRTGGSGGYTF | TGTGCCAGCAGGTCAAGGACAGGAGGAAGCGGTGGCTACACCTTC